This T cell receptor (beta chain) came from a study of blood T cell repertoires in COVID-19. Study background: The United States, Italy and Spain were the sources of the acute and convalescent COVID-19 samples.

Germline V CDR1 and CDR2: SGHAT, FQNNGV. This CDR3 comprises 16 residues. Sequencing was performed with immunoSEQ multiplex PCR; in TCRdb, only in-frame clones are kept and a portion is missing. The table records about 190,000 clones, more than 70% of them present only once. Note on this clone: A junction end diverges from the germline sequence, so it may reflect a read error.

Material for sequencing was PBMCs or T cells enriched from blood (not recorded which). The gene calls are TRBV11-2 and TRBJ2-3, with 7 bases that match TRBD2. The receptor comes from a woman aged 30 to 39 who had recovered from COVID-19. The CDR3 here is CASSLVGGSPTNTQYF. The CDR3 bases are TGTGCCAGCAGCTTAGTTGGCGGGAGCCCCACAAATACGCAGTATTTT.